This T cell receptor beta chain was sequenced during a study of identical twins. This clonotype was seen only a few times. Its cognate antigen is unknown. The study, taken as a whole, reports: Twin sharing of out-of-frame TCR alpha was underestimated by models in monozygotic pairs.

CDR1 and CDR2 (germline): MNHNS, SASEGT. The CDR3 runs 12 residues. Trimming pared 8 bases from V and 6 bases from J, leaving 13 bases between. TCRdb re-derived calls from the 5' RACE reads in MiXCR, one entry per CDR3 protein. Of more than 600,000 distinct CDR3 sequences detected, 15% to 20% appear once; the ten largest clones hold about an eighth. These records were also assigned to another study, of T cells expressing NK-cell markers. According to that study: Seven of the eight sequenced donors were classified as HCMV-seropositive, and one was classified as seronegative. Each of several donors carried dominant NKG2C+ clonotypes accounting for roughly 1.0-8% of CD8+ T cells.

The sequenced sample was PBMCs. The chain combines TRBV6-1 with TRBJ1-1, with no clear D. The sequence was collected from a woman aged 18-29 years in good health. The CDR3 sequence: CASSGPWAEAFF. The DNA for the CDR3 is TGTGCCAGCTCAGGACCCTGGGCTGAAGCTTTCTTT.